The 16 T cell receptor beta chains below all came from one sample that was sequenced in a study of blood T cells in healthy people across ages. The second PCR ran about 6 to 12 cycles with a sample-barcoded 5' primer and J-beta primers. One entry per CDR3 protein, called by TCRdb with MiXCR from the 5' RACE reads. This table has around 2 million distinct CDR3 sequences, roughly 43% appearing once. Input material: blood. The receptors here all came from a human donor in good health.

The chain carries TRBV29-1 and TRBJ1-2; 9 bases are a match to TRBD1. Germline V lookup: CDR1 SQVTM, CDR2 ANQGSEA. This CDR3 contains 15 residues. V lost 0 bases, J lost 7 bases, and 9 bases stayed unmatched. The DNA for the CDR3 is TGCAGCGTTGAAGATATTAACAGGGGGCGGGGTGGCTACACCTTC. Its translation: CSVEDINRGRGGYTF.

A word on this clonotype: Germline and junction disagree at one end, which may indicate a read error. J is TRBJ2-7 and V is TRBV13, with D tentatively TRBD1 (5 bases). The CDR3 has 15 amino acids. CDR1 and CDR2 (germline): PRHDT, FYEKMQ (reference sequence). The DNA of the CDR3 is TGTGCCGGCAGCTTGCTGGGGCTCAGCGCCTACGAGCAGTACTTC. It codes for CAGSLLGLSAYEQYF.

The rearrangement uses TRBV6-5 and TRBJ2-5; D might be TRBD1 or TRBD2, each matching 7 bases. Germline V gene sequence: CDR1 MNHEY, CDR2 SVGAGI. Deletions cut 6 bases from V and 9 bases from J, with 14 bases between. The CDR3 runs 12 residues. CDR3 bases: TGTGCCAGCAGAAGACCAGGGGGGGCCCAGTACTTC. This encodes CASRRPGGAQYF.

This clonotype was detected a few times. The CDR3, as DNA: TGCGCCAGCAGCTTCGGCGGGGGCTTCCAAGAGACCCAGTACTTC. It translates to CASSFGGGFQETQYF. The V call is TRBV5-1, the J call TRBJ2-5, with TRBD2 as a possible D gene (7 bases). Germline V lookup: CDR1 SGHRS, CDR2 YFSETQ. The CDR3 has 15 residues. Trimming cost V 2 bases and J 1 base, with 12 bases left between them. Full variable domain (outside the CDR3, taken from reference TRBV5-1 and TRBJ2-5): KAGVTQTPRYLIKTRGQQVTLSCSPISGHRSVSWYQQTPGQGLQFLFEYFSETQRNKGNFPGRFSGRQFSNSRSEMNVSTLELGDSALYLCASSFGGGFQETQYFGPGTRLLVL.

This sequence joins TRBV2 and TRBJ1-2; maybe TRBD1 (6 bases). The germline CDR1 and CDR2 sequences are SNHLY and FYNNEI. The CDR3 covers 13 residues. The V end was cut by 5 bases, the J end by 8 bases, with 15 bases between. The CDR3 loop reads CASSNREQGGYTF. Written as DNA, the CDR3 is TGTGCCAGCAGTAACAGGGAACAGGGAGGCTACACCTTC.

The V gene is TRBV20-1, the J gene TRBJ2-7; the D gene could be TRBD1 or TRBD2 (5 bases each). Per germline, CDR1 DFQATT and CDR2 SNEGSKA (reference sequence). The V end lost 0 bases, the J end lost 4 bases, and 13 bases lay between the germline ends. This CDR3 has 14 residues. The CDR3 is CSARDTLGAYEQYF. DNA for the CDR3: TGCAGTGCTAGAGATACCCTCGGGGCTTACGAGCAGTACTTC.

The chain joins TRBV21-1 to TRBJ2-2. TRBV21-1 is a listed pseudogene. The CDR3 runs to 16 residues. CDR3 sequence (DNA): TGTGCCAGCAGTCGTAAAAATTTGGGGTACACCGGGGAGCTGTTTTTT. This encodes CASSRKNLGYTGELFF.

V and J are TRBV28 and TRBJ2-2; no reliable D call. The V gene lost 7 bases and the J gene lost 6 bases, with 12 bases spanning the gap. Per germline, CDR1 MDHEN and CDR2 SYDVKM. CDR3 size: 13 residues. For the CDR3, the DNA is TGTGCCAGCACCCTCACCGGACCCGGGGAGCTGTTTTTT. It encodes CASTLTGPGELFF.

The chain links TRBV5-1 to TRBJ2-7; TRBD1 might be the D (6 bases). The CDR3 runs 15 residues. Deletions cut 4 bases from V and 6 bases from J, with 20 bases between. CDR1 and CDR2 (germline): SGHRS, YFSETQ. The CDR3 spells CASSLGTLRGSEQYF. The DNA for the CDR3 is TGCGCCAGCAGCCTAGGGACACTCCGAGGATCCGAGCAGTACTTC.

This chain uses TRBV12-3 or TRBV12-4 with TRBJ2-1; the D is unclear. The V end lost 6 bases, the J end lost 3 bases, and 9 bases lay between the germline ends. This CDR3 has 13 residues. This chain's CDR3 is CASREKDYNEQFF. DNA for the CDR3: TGTGCCAGCAGGGAAAAGGACTACAATGAGCAGTTCTTC.

The table lists this clonotype with a few counts. V usage is TRBV7-3 and J usage is TRBJ1-2; D not certain. Trimming removed 2 bases at V and 6 bases at J, with 10 bases between. Germline-derived CDR1 and CDR2 are SGHTA and FQGTGA. The CDR3 spans 13 residues. As DNA, the CDR3 is TGTGCCAGCAGCTTACTGGGCGGAGATGGCTACACCTTC. Amino acids: CASSLLGGDGYTF.

V gene TRBV2 combines with J gene TRBJ1-2; no clear D. The CDR3 runs to 16 residues. Germline loops: CDR1 SNHLY, CDR2 FYNNEI. V lost 6 bases and J lost 3, with 20 bases in between. CDR3 protein: CASSTTREGIDYGYTF. The DNA of the CDR3 is TGTGCCAGCAGCACCACGAGAGAGGGTATTGACTATGGCTACACCTTC.

This chain uses TRBV30 with TRBJ2-3; TRBD2 is a possible D gene (6 bases). CDR1 and CDR2 from the germline V gene are GTSNPN and SVGIG (reference sequence). The V and J ends lost 0 bases and 6 bases respectively, with 10 bases between them. The CDR3 runs to 13 residues. CDR3: CAWSVGGVDTQYF. Written as DNA, the CDR3 is TGTGCCTGGAGTGTAGGCGGGGTGGATACGCAGTATTTT.

This clonotype occurred a few times. This chain links TRBV6-1 with TRBJ1-2, with 8 bases fitting TRBD1. Trimming took 1 base from V and 2 from J; bases not matched to a gene: 6. Per the germline V gene, CDR1 is MNHNS and CDR2 is SASEGT. The CDR3 runs to 16 residues. The CDR3 loop reads CASSEVGTGANYGYTF. DNA for the CDR3: TGTGCCAGCAGTGAAGTGGGGACAGGAGCGAACTATGGCTACACCTTC.

The chain employs TRBV6-2 or TRBV6-3 and TRBJ1-1, with D unresolved. Trimming took off 2 bases at V and 3 bases at J, with 7 bases between the two ends. The CDR3 consists of 13 residues. Germline V gene data show CDR1 as MNHEY and CDR2 as SVGEGT. CDR3 sequence: CASSYAEYTEAFF. The CDR3 bases are TGTGCCAGCAGTTACGCAGAGTACACTGAAGCTTTCTTT.

The chain recombines TRBV5-1 with TRBJ2-5, with D uncertain. The CDR3 spans 15 residues. The V end was cut by 4 bases, the J end by 0 bases, with 13 bases between. Germline V gene sequence: CDR1 SGHRS, CDR2 YFSETQ. CDR3 loop: CASSRVFTHQETQYF. As DNA, the CDR3 is TGCGCCAGCAGCCGAGTCTTTACTCACCAAGAGACCCAGTACTTC.